Presented here are 28 T cell receptor beta chains from one specimen sequenced in a study of blood T cells in healthy people across ages. For the second PCR, which ran for about 6 to 12 cycles, a sample-barcoded 5' primer and a J-beta primer mix were used. TCRdb fed the 5' RACE reads into MiXCR, producing one record per CDR3 protein. This table holds about 560,000 distinct CDR3 sequences, roughly a quarter found once. These same data were also listed under a study on T cells of mothers and their children.

The sequenced material came from blood. The origin of the receptors is a boy younger than 10 in good health.

The chain has TRBV30 and TRBJ1-1; D is unresolved. From germline, CDR1 is GTSNPN and CDR2 SVGIG (reference sequence). The CDR3 extends over 14 amino acids. Trimming shortened V by 4 bases and J by 4 bases, and 16 bases separated the two germline ends. DNA of the CDR3: TGTGCCTGGACTTACCCGACTCTCACCACTGAAGCTTTCTTT. It specifies CAWTYPTLTTEAFF.

The chain employs TRBV12-3 or TRBV12-4 and TRBJ1-2; D unclear. The CDR3 extends over 13 amino acids. Trimming left V 6 bases short and J 1 base short, with 9 bases between. The CDR3 nucleotides read TGTGCCAGCAGCCCTACATATAACTATGGCTACACCTTC. Translating gives CASSPTYNYGYTF.

This clonotype was observed a handful of times. This sequence joins TRBV29-1 and TRBJ2-3; 8 nucleotides line up with TRBD2. The CDR3 consists of 15 residues. The ends lost 8 bases at V and 2 bases at J; junction bases unmatched: 12. Germline CDR1 and CDR2: SQVTM and ANQGSEA. The CDR3 nucleotides read TGCAGCTTCCTCTGGCGGGGGGCTTTCACAGATACGCAGTATTTT. This gives the protein CSFLWRGAFTDTQYF.

The V gene is TRBV20-1, the J gene TRBJ1-2; TRBD1 matches 10 bases. Germline V gene sequence: CDR1 DFQATT, CDR2 SNEGSKA (reference sequence). The CDR3 covers 13 residues. Trimming cost V 6 bases and J 6 bases; bases outside gene matches: 7. CDR3 protein: CSATGTGVHGYTF. In DNA, the CDR3 is TGCAGTGCGACCGGGACAGGGGTCCATGGCTACACCTTC.

The chain is built from TRBV7-9 and TRBJ2-2; D uncertain. Trimming left V 6 bases short and J 6 bases short, with 11 bases between. Per the germline V gene, CDR1 is SEHNR and CDR2 is FQNEAQ (reference sequence). This CDR3 has 13 residues. CDR3 in amino acids: CASSAVIAGELFF. CDR3 nucleotides: TGTGCCAGCAGTGCCGTAATTGCCGGGGAGCTGTTTTTT. Looking up the rest from reference TRBV7-9 and TRBJ2-2 gives the full variable domain: DTGVSQNPRHKITKRGQNVTFRCDPISEHNRLYWYRQTLGQGPEFLTYFQNEAQLEKSRLLSDRFSAERPKGSFSTLEIQRTEQGDSAMYLCASSAVIAGELFFGEGSRLTVL.

The CDR3 bases are TGTGCCAGCAGCGGTCAGTATGAGCAGTTCTTC. Translated, it gives CASSGQYEQFF. The chain has TRBV13 and TRBJ2-5; no clear D. The J call may be incorrect, as the DNA end agrees better with TRBJ2-1. The CDR3 has 11 residues. Germline lookup yields CDR1 PRHDT and CDR2 FYEKMQ (reference sequence).

There are many counts of this clonotype. The chain combines TRBV19 with TRBJ1-5; D possibly corresponds to TRBD1 (6 bases). The CDR3 covers 14 residues. The germline V and J ends were trimmed by 5 bases and 2 bases, with 10 bases remaining between them. Germline CDR1 and CDR2: LNHDA and SQIVND (reference sequence). CDR3 amino acids: CASSYGGGNQPQHF. The CDR3 region has the DNA TGTGCCAGTAGTTACGGGGGCGGCAATCAGCCCCAGCATTTT.

The genes are TRBV18 and TRBJ2-5; 8 bases agree with TRBD2. The J call may be wrong; the DNA end is better matched by TRBJ2-1. This CDR3 is built from 16 residues. Germline CDR1 is KGHSH and CDR2 is LQKENI. The CDR3 loop is CASSTSGTPRSNEQFF. For the CDR3, the DNA is TGTGCCAGCTCAACTAGCGGAACCCCCAGGTCAAATGAGCAGTTCTTC.

This clonotype turned up a few times. The rearrangement uses TRBV29-1 and TRBJ2-1; D possibly uses TRBD1 or TRBD2 (5 bases each). The germline V gene has CDR1 SQVTM and CDR2 ANQGSEA. This CDR3 comprises 14 residues. Trimming took off 3 bases at V and 6 bases at J, with 15 bases between the two ends. The CDR3, as DNA: TGCAGCGTTGAGGGGACCCCCCGGGCCAATGAGCAGTTCTTC. Encoded protein: CSVEGTPRANEQFF.

The chain has TRBV11-2 and TRBJ2-7; possibly TRBD1 for D (6 bases). Germline loops: CDR1 SGHAT, CDR2 FQNNGV. V dropped 2 bases and J dropped 3 bases, with 14 bases sitting between them. The CDR3 runs to 15 residues. The CDR3 sequence is CASSLSRTVNYEQYF. CDR3 DNA sequence: TGTGCCAGCAGCTTATCTAGGACAGTTAACTACGAGCAGTACTTC. Looking up the rest from reference TRBV11-2 and TRBJ2-7 gives the full variable domain: EAGVAQSPRYKIIEKRQSVAFWCNPISGHATLYWYQQILGQGPKLLIQFQNNGVVDDSQLPKDRFSAERLKGVDSTLKIQPAKLEDSAVYLCASSLSRTVNYEQYFGPGTRLTVT.

CDR3 bases: TGCAGTGCTGTCAGGGGGCTCGACACTGAAGCTTTCTTT. Protein sequence: CSAVRGLDTEAFF. The chain has TRBV20-1 and TRBJ1-1; 8 bases align to TRBD1. J gave up 3 bases and V 5 bases, and 5 bases lay outside the gene matches. CDR1 and CDR2 from the germline V gene are DFQATT and SNEGSKA (reference sequence). The CDR3 has 13 amino acids.

The V gene is TRBV4-3, the J gene TRBJ1-4; D may be TRBD1 (6 bases). Germline V lookup: CDR1 LGHNA, CDR2 YSLEER. This CDR3 region has 16 residues. V lost 5 bases to trimming and J lost 5 bases, with 18 bases between them. CDR3: CASSATTRGSNEKLFF. In DNA form, the CDR3 reads TGCGCCAGCAGCGCCACAACTAGGGGGTCAAATGAAAAACTGTTTTTT.

The chain combines TRBV20-1 with TRBJ2-5, with no clear D. Trimming pared 1 base from V and 12 bases from J, leaving 12 bases between. The CDR3 loop spans 11 amino acids. Per the germline V gene, CDR1 is DFQATT and CDR2 is SNEGSKA (reference sequence). The CDR3 region is CSARGPGREYF. DNA of the CDR3: TGCAGTGCTAGAGGCCCCGGCCGTGAGTACTTC.

This clonotype has only a few counts. V gene TRBV28 combines with J gene TRBJ2-7; 13 nucleotides align to TRBD2. Germline V CDR1 and CDR2: MDHEN, SYDVKM. V shed 6 bases and J 0 bases; nucleotides not matched to a gene: 17. This CDR3 spans 20 amino acids. This CDR3 reads CASRTSRTGTSGDSSYEQYF. CDR3 nucleotides: TGTGCCAGCAGAACCTCTAGGACCGGGACTAGCGGGGATAGCTCCTACGAGCAGTACTTC.

The V gene is TRBV12-3 or TRBV12-4, the J gene TRBJ2-1, with 7 positions matching TRBD2. The CDR3 totals 18 residues. V dropped 2 bases and J dropped 4; count of bases not matched to a gene: 14. The CDR3 region has the DNA TGTGCCAGCAGTTTATTAGATTCGGGTCTAGCGGTATACAATGAGCAGTTCTTC. Translated, it gives CASSLLDSGLAVYNEQFF.

The J gene is TRBJ2-7, the V gene TRBV7-9, with 8 bases matching TRBD2. Trimming removed 5 bases from V and 2 bases from J; junction bases left unmatched: 2. Germline loops: CDR1 SEHNR, CDR2 FQNEAQ (reference sequence). There are 13 residues in the CDR3. The CDR3 protein is CASSETSAYEQYF. The CDR3 DNA reads TGTGCCAGCAGCGAGACTAGCGCCTACGAGCAGTACTTC.

CDR3 DNA: TGCAGTGCTAGAGATATAGTAGAGCAGTACTTC. It codes for CSARDIVEQYF. The chain combines TRBV20-1 with TRBJ2-7; the D is unclear. The V gene lost 0 bases and the J gene lost 7 bases, with 7 bases spanning the gap. This CDR3 comprises 11 residues. Germline lookup yields CDR1 DFQATT and CDR2 SNEGSKA (reference sequence).

The chain carries TRBV10-3 and TRBJ2-7; 7 nucleotides line up with TRBD2. CDR1 and CDR2 (germline): ENHRY, SYGVKD. The CDR3 runs to 13 residues. V was clipped by 6 bases and J by 3 bases; unmatched bases: 5. The CDR3 sequence is CAIRRGVVYEQYF. DNA of the CDR3: TGTGCCATCAGACGGGGGGTTGTCTACGAGCAGTACTTC.

Only a few counts were recorded for this clonotype. The chain recombines TRBV7-2 with TRBJ2-5; no definite D call. Between the trimmed V and J ends, which lost 5 bases and 4 bases, there was a span of 17 bases. CDR1 is SGHTA, CDR2 FQGNSA, per germline. The CDR3 consists of 15 residues. The CDR3, as DNA: TGTGCCAGCAGCCCCCCGCCCGGTCGGGTAGAGACCCAGTACTTC. It encodes CASSPPPGRVETQYF.

The chain recombines TRBV12-3 or TRBV12-4 with TRBJ1-2; D remains unclear. The CDR3 is 12 residues long. V was shortened by 5 bases and J by 5 bases, with 9 bases between the two germline ends. DNA for the CDR3: TGTGCCAGCAGTGCCGGTGCTTATGGCTACACCTTC. Translation gives CASSAGAYGYTF.

The chain couples TRBV10-1 to TRBJ2-3; no definite D call. Germline V lookup: CDR1 WNHNN, CDR2 SYGVQD (reference sequence). Trimming took off 0 bases at V and 0 bases at J, with 10 bases between the two ends. The length of the CDR3 is 16 residues. DNA for the CDR3: TGCGCCAGCAGTGAGTCGTCCGGTGCTAGCACAGATACGCAGTATTTT. Its protein product is CASSESSGASTDTQYF.

The chain recombines TRBV4-1 with TRBJ1-1; 7 bases agree with TRBD1. With V trimmed by 2 bases and J by 1 base, 4 bases remained unmatched. Germline CDR1 and CDR2: MGHRA and YSYEKL. The CDR3 is made up of 15 amino acids. Here the CDR3 reads CASSQYRGQNTEAFF. The CDR3 DNA reads as TGCGCCAGCAGCCAATACAGGGGACAGAACACTGAAGCTTTCTTT.

This clonotype was counted between two and nine times. J is TRBJ1-1 and V is TRBV30; D is possibly TRBD1 (5 bases). V shed 1 base and J shed 7 bases, with 10 bases lying between them. The CDR3 covers 12 residues. Germline V gene sequence: CDR1 GTSNPN, CDR2 SVGIG (reference sequence). The CDR3 is CAWSGDSDEAFF. The DNA for the CDR3 is TGTGCCTGGAGTGGCGACAGCGATGAAGCTTTCTTT.

As to this clonotype: The CDR3 does not close with the conserved phenylalanine or tryptophan, likely indicating a read error. The chain links TRBV28 to TRBJ2-2; 11 nucleotides align to TRBD1. The CDR3 totals 16 residues. Germline CDR1 reads MDHEN; CDR2 reads SYDVKM. The V segment lost 6 bases and the J segment 3 bases; nucleotides outside the gene matches: 6. This CDR3 reads CASRGQGVFDTGELFS. The CDR3 DNA follows: TGTGCCAGCAGGGGACAGGGGGTTTTTGACACCGGGGAGCTGTTTTCT.

This CDR3 is CASGGQGGDYGYTF. The CDR3 coding sequence is TGCGCCAGCGGAGGGCAAGGGGGCGACTATGGCTACACCTTC. This sequence joins TRBV5-1 and TRBJ1-2; 7 positions agree with TRBD1. This CDR3 is built from 14 residues. Germline CDR1 is SGHRS and CDR2 is YFSETQ. Losses at the gene ends were 7 bases for V and 3 bases for J; bases not matched to a gene: 9. Using reference TRBV5-1 and TRBJ1-2 for the parts outside the CDR3, the full variable domain is KAGVTQTPRYLIKTRGQQVTLSCSPISGHRSVSWYQQTPGQGLQFLFEYFSETQRNKGNFPGRFSGRQFSNSRSEMNVSTLELGDSALYLCASGGQGGDYGYTFGSGTRLTVV.

The chain joins TRBV20-1 to TRBJ1-4; perhaps TRBD1 as D (6 bases). V dropped 3 bases and J dropped 4 bases, with 9 bases sitting between them. Germline CDR1 is DFQATT and CDR2 is SNEGSKA (reference sequence). The CDR3 totals 13 residues. The DNA for the CDR3 is TGCAGTGCTAGTCGGACAGTTAATGAAAAACTGTTTTTT. Translated: CSASRTVNEKLFF.

The V and J genes are TRBV6-2 or TRBV6-3 and TRBJ2-3, with TRBD1 as a possible D gene (5 bases). Trimming pared 4 bases from V and 3 bases from J, leaving 23 bases between. Germline loops: CDR1 MNHEY, CDR2 SVGEGT. The CDR3 has 18 amino acids. CDR3 protein: CASSSGQGTRFVTDTQYF. CDR3 DNA sequence: TGTGCCAGCAGTTCCGGACAAGGCACCCGTTTCGTGACAGATACGCAGTATTTT.

This clonotype was picked up a small number of times. The rearrangement joins TRBV7-8 to TRBJ1-2, with TRBD1 as a possible D gene (6 bases). With 3 bases removed from V and 0 bases from J, the gap between germline ends came to 8 bases. Germline lookup yields CDR1 SGHVS and CDR2 FQNEAQ. The CDR3 length is 14 residues. The CDR3, as DNA: TGTGCCAGCAGCTTGGGGGCGGCTAACTATGGCTACACCTTC. It codes for CASSLGAANYGYTF.